This T cell receptor beta chain was observed in a study of blood T cell repertoires in COVID-19. Across the whole study: From the United States, Italy and Spain came samples of acute and convalescent COVID-19.

Method: immunoSEQ multiplex PCR; TCRdb's copy keeps in-frame clones and lacks some. The sample lists about 58,000 clones, 78% occurring once. The CDR3 contains 15 residues. The germline V gene has CDR1 SGHNT and CDR2 YYREEE (reference sequence). Trimming stripped 3 bases from V and 5 bases from J, with 17 bases between. This sequence joins TRBV5-4 and TRBJ1-1; D may be TRBD1 (5 bases). The receptor was isolated from a human donor in a cohort sampled during active COVID-19. Sample: peripheral blood. In DNA form, the CDR3 reads TGTGCCAGCAGCTCGACCCGGGCCACAGGAACTGAAGCTTTCTTT. Translation: CASSSTRATGTEAFF.